The T cell receptor beta chain under discussion was sequenced for a study of prognosis after radiotherapy for stage I lung cancer. Overall study results and limits: Patients with metastases reportedly showed TRBV and TRBJ gene usage that differed from patients without metastases.

V shed 0 bases and J 5 bases; nucleotides not matched to a gene: 5. The CDR3 length is 14 residues. The germline CDR1 and CDR2 sequences are DFQATT and SNEGSKA (reference sequence). Blood, six milliliters, was collected at each of two time points. This clonotype is labeled medium-sized. Its antigen is still unknown. Genomic DNA yielded TCR beta CDR3, amplified by two-round multiplex PCR. Initially, in first-round PCR, primers specific to each TRBV and TRBJ gene were used. One entry per CDR3 protein results from TCRdb running MiXCR on the multiplex PCR reads. The data contain around 19,000 distinct CDR3 sequences, less than 70% of them seen just once; the ten biggest clones take up 25% to 30%.

The clonotype comes from a donor over 45 with non-small cell lung cancer. The material sequenced was PBMCs, taken before or after stereotactic body radiation therapy (not recorded which). The chain couples TRBV20-1 to TRBJ2-7; 9 bases agree with TRBD2. The CDR3 DNA reads TGCAGTGCTAGAGATCCCGGGACTAGCCACGAGCAGTACTTC. Its protein is CSARDPGTSHEQYF.